The rows below give T cell receptor beta chains drawn from one sample of a study of follicular helper T cells after annual influenza vaccination. The repertoire was sequenced with immunoSEQ multiplex PCR; TCRdb's copy has only in-frame clones and lacks some. The sample has fewer than 11,000 clones, around 86% seen once. The sample in question was CXCR5- memory CD4+ T cells sorted from blood, obtained 7 days after influenza vaccination. All receptors derive from an adult who received the influenza vaccine. Each CDR3 is given with its conserved first and last residue. D genes are given only for firm matches. A row's size may be missing; if present it is once, few, many or a size class.

d_call	v_call	clone_size	j_call	cdr3_aa	cdr3_nt
.	TRBV7-2	.	TRBJ2-1	CASTARGVGSNEQFF	TGTGCCAGCACTGCGAGGGGGGTTGGGAGTAATGAGCAGTTCTTC
TRBD1	TRBV29-1	.	TRBJ2-3	CSVQGVGTDTQYF	TGCAGCGTACAGGGGGTAGGCACAGATACGCAGTATTTT
TRBD1	TRBV29-1	.	TRBJ2-3	CSVSLEGQGSDTQYF	TGCAGCGTTAGTCTAGAGGGACAGGGTTCAGATACGCAGTATTTT
.	TRBV7-2	.	TRBJ2-7	CASSLQISYEQYF	TGTGCCAGCAGCTTACAAATCTCCTACGAGCAGTACTTC
.	TRBV6-5	.	TRBJ1-5	CASSLDMSNQPQHF	TGTGCCAGCAGCTTGGACATGAGCAATCAGCCCCAGCATTTT
.	TRBV4-2	.	TRBJ1-1	CASSRTSAGATEAFF	TGTGCCAGCAGCCGGACTTCCGCGGGAGCCACTGAAGCTTTCTTT
.	TRBV5-4	few	TRBJ1-2	CASSLRDGQYGYTF	TGTGCCAGCAGCTTGAGGGACGGTCAATATGGCTACACCTTC
.	TRBV10-3	.	TRBJ1-1	CAIRRTGNTEAFF	TGTGCCATCAGAAGAACAGGGAACACTGAAGCTTTCTTT
.	TRBV6-1	.	TRBJ2-7	CASSVYDSYEQYF	TGTGCCAGCAGTGTATACGATTCCTACGAGCAGTACTTC
.	TRBV5-4	.	TRBJ1-2	CASSPPPGNYGYTF	TGTGCCAGCAGCCCGCCACCGGGGAACTATGGCTACACCTTC
.	TRBV4-3	.	TRBJ2-1	CASSQEEGTYNEQFF	TGCGCCAGCAGCCAAGAAGAGGGAACTTACAATGAGCAGTTCTTC
TRBD2	TRBV30	.	TRBJ2-1	CAWRGLAGGPGTYNEQFF	TGTGCCTGGAGGGGACTAGCGGGAGGGCCAGGCACCTACAATGAGCAGTTCTTC
TRBD1	TRBV19	.	TRBJ1-1	CASSLQGSTEAFF	TGTGCCAGTAGCCTACAGGGGAGCACTGAAGCTTTCTTT
.	TRBV6-1	.	TRBJ2-5	CASSRGPGETQYF	TGTGCCAGCAGTCGGGGACCGGGGGAGACCCAGTACTTC
TRBD1	TRBV10-3	.	TRBJ1-2	CAISVPGTGGYGYTF	TGTGCCATCAGTGTCCCCGGGACAGGGGGCTATGGCTACACCTTC
.	TRBV18	.	TRBJ1-1	CASSPQDGYTEAFF	TGTGCCAGCTCACCTCAGGACGGATACACTGAAGCTTTCTTT
.	TRBV10-3	.	TRBJ2-5	CAISEPGSGDETQYF	TGTGCCATCAGTGAGCCAGGGTCTGGTGATGAGACCCAGTACTTC
.	TRBV28	.	TRBJ1-5	CASSSSGNQPQHF	TGTGCCAGCAGTTCCTCGGGCAATCAGCCCCAGCATTTT
TRBD1	TRBV19	.	TRBJ1-5	CASILQGAVSNQPQHF	TGTGCCAGTATCCTACAGGGGGCTGTGAGCAATCAGCCCCAGCATTTT
.	TRBV19	once	TRBJ2-5	CASSVRAGAETQYF	TGTGCCAGTAGTGTCCGGGCAGGAGCGGAGACCCAGTACTTC
TRBD1	TRBV4-2	.	TRBJ1-6	CASSQLGQGYSSYNSPLHF	TGTGCCAGCAGCCAGCTGGGACAGGGATACAGCTCCTATAATTCACCCCTCCACTTT
TRBD1	TRBV7-7	.	TRBJ2-7	CASSLTGLDEQYF	TGTGCCAGCAGCTTGACAGGGCTGGACGAGCAGTACTTC
.	TRBV28	.	TRBJ2-7	CASSLSRPAYEQYF	TGTGCCAGCAGTTTAAGCCGGCCTGCCTACGAGCAGTACTTC
TRBD1	TRBV6-6	.	TRBJ1-1	CASIDWTGRTEAFF	TGTGCCAGCATCGACTGGACAGGGAGGACTGAAGCTTTCTTT
TRBD2	TRBV6-1	.	TRBJ2-5	CASSERGLAAQETQYF	TGTGCCAGCAGTGAAAGGGGACTAGCGGCACAAGAGACCCAGTACTTC
.	TRBV7-9	.	TRBJ1-3	CASSLVGGPGNTIYF	TGTGCCAGCAGCTTAGTCGGGGGGCCAGGAAACACCATATATTTT
.	TRBV7-9	.	TRBJ2-3	CASSATDTQYF	TGTGCCAGCAGCGCAACAGATACGCAGTATTTT
.	TRBV6-5	.	TRBJ2-5	CASSGDFQETQYF	TGTGCCAGCAGTGGGGACTTTCAAGAGACCCAGTACTTC
.	TRBV5-1	.	TRBJ2-7	CASSLGRIYEQYF	TGCGCCAGCAGCCTGGGCAGGATATACGAGCAGTACTTC
.	TRBV6-6	.	TRBJ2-1	CASSYGLATYNEQFF	TGTGCCAGCAGTTACGGATTAGCTACCTACAATGAGCAGTTCTTC
TRBD1	TRBV13	.	TRBJ1-2	CASSLGQGAGYGYTF	TGTGCCAGCAGCTTAGGGCAGGGGGCCGGGTATGGCTACACCTTC
TRBD1	TRBV30	.	TRBJ1-1	CAGGTGPLLAEAFF	TGTGCCGGGGGGACAGGACCATTACTCGCTGAAGCTTTCTTT
TRBD2	TRBV5-1	.	TRBJ2-2	CASSTTPSGKANTGELFF	TGCGCCAGCAGCACCACCCCTAGCGGGAAAGCGAACACCGGGGAGCTGTTTTTT
TRBD2	TRBV19	few	TRBJ2-1	CASSGGLAAIYEQFF	TGTGCCAGTAGTGGCGGACTAGCGGCTATCTATGAGCAGTTCTTC
.	TRBV6-4	few	TRBJ2-2	CASSDPHRDTGELFF	TGTGCCAGCAGTGACCCCCATAGGGACACCGGGGAGCTGTTTTTT
.	TRBV11-2	.	TRBJ2-3	CASSFRRHLGLENTQYF	TGTGCCAGCAGCTTCCGGAGGCACCTGGGCCTCGAGAATACGCAGTATTTT